A selection of T cell receptor beta chains follows, all from one sample in a study of cytomegalovirus exposure and HLA in healthy donors. Sequencing was performed with immunoSEQ multiplex PCR; in TCRdb, only in-frame clones are kept and a portion is missing. This sample yields roughly 190,000 clones, of which roughly 76% are seen a single time; approximately 2% belongs to the top ten. The sample was PBMCs. All receptors derive from a young woman in good health and CMV-seropositive. Each CDR3 is given with its conserved first and last residue. D genes are given only for firm matches. Clone size, where shown, is once, few, many, or a class for clones that have expanded.

clone_size j_call d_call v_call cdr3_nt cdr3_aa
- TRBJ2-5 - TRBV28 TGTGCCAGCAGTCTGGGGCGCGACAGGGAGACCCAGTACTTC CASSLGRDRETQYF
few TRBJ1-4 - TRBV7-2 TGTGCCAGCAGCTTAGGCATGGGGTGGCGGGGTGAAAAACTGTTTTTT CASSLGMGWRGEKLFF
- TRBJ2-1 TRBD1 TRBV5-4 TGTGCCAGCAGCTTACGACAGGGGGGTTTGGAGCAGTTCTTC CASSLRQGGLEQFF
- TRBJ1-5 TRBD1 TRBV6-1 TGTGCCAGCAGTGTGGGACAGGGGGTGCTGGGCAATCAGCCCCAGCATTTT CASSVGQGVLGNQPQHF
- TRBJ1-6 TRBD1 TRBV11-2 TGTGCCAGCAGGAGGACAGGGGGCTCCTATAATTCACCCCTCCACTTT CASRRTGGSYNSPLHF
- TRBJ1-5 TRBD1 TRBV28 TGTGCCAGCGGCGCAGGCAGGACAGGGGTTAATCAGCCCCAGCATTTT CASGAGRTGVNQPQHF
- TRBJ1-2 - TRBV18 TGTGCCAGCTCACTCGGAGGGGACTATGGCTACACCTTC CASSLGGDYGYTF
- TRBJ1-4 - TRBV5-4 TGTGCCAGCCGCTCGGGGGGGGCCACTAATGAAAAACTGTTTTTT CASRSGGATNEKLFF
- TRBJ2-7 - TRBV28 TGTGCCAGCGAGAGACCAGGGAAAAACTACGAGCAGTACTTC CASERPGKNYEQYF
- TRBJ2-5 TRBD2 TRBV29-1 TGCAGCGTTGGGGATTTGGCGGGAGTGGGAGAGACCCAGTACTTC CSVGDLAGVGETQYF
- TRBJ2-4 TRBD2 TRBV6-5 TGTGCCAGCTCGAGCGGGGGGCCATGGAACATTCAGTACTTC CASSSGGPWNIQYF
once TRBJ1-1 - TRBV4-2 TGTGCCAGCAGCCCGAATGGGCGCACTGAAGCTTTCTTT CASSPNGRTEAFF
- TRBJ2-7 - TRBV6-1 TGTGCCAGCAGGGGCCGGGACACAGCCTCCTACGAGCAGTACTTC CASRGRDTASYEQYF
many TRBJ2-1 - TRBV28 TGTGCCAGCAGTTCGGGAGTAGCGGAATCTAATGAGCAGTTCTTC CASSSGVAESNEQFF
- TRBJ2-5 TRBD2 TRBV29-1 TGCAGCGCAGGACTAGCGGCACAAGAGACCCAGTACTTC CSAGLAAQETQYF
- TRBJ1-1 TRBD1 TRBV9 TGTGCCAGCAGCGTAGCGGGACAGCTGGACACTGAAGCTTTCTTT CASSVAGQLDTEAFF
once TRBJ2-5 - TRBV25-1 TGTGCCAGCAGTCGGAGATCGGGGGAGACCCAGTACTTC CASSRRSGETQYF
- TRBJ2-1 TRBD2 TRBV5-1 TGCGCCAGCAGCGCCGGGACTAGCGGAAGCGGCCCGCACTTCTTC CASSAGTSGSGPHFF
- TRBJ1-1 TRBD1 TRBV29-1 TGCAGCGTTGTAAGGGGGCGAGGCACTGAAGCTTTCTTT CSVVRGRGTEAFF
- TRBJ1-5 TRBD1 TRBV28 TGTGCCAGCAGTTCTGATGGGCTAGGGACAGGACAGCAGCCCCAGCATTTT CASSSDGLGTGQQPQHF
- TRBJ2-5 - TRBV10-3 TGTGCCATCAGTCCGATCGGGGGAGGTTACGAGACCCAGTACTTC CAISPIGGGYETQYF